This TCR beta chain is from a study of T-cell memory formation after mild COVID-19. About the research overall: TCR clusters were largely donor specific.

MiXCR, run by TCRdb on the 5' RACE reads, gives a single entry per CDR3 protein. This sample has about 560,000 distinct CDR3 sequences, with roughly 17% found just once. Study-wide results and caveats: In second-wave clones peaking day 37, SARS-CoV-2 specificity remained unconfirmed. The study detected some responding clones in pre-infection memory, suggesting cross-reactive memory joined. Clones contracting over day 15 to 85 were CD4/CD8 balanced, with later expanders leaning CD4+.

As to this clonotype: Its antigen is unknown.

CDR1 is SGHVS, CDR2 FNYEAQ, per germline. The ends were cut back, 2 bases at V and 0 bases at J, with 20 bases in the middle. CDR3 length: 20 residues. This chain joins TRBV7-6 and TRBJ1-6, with D possibly matching TRBD1 (5 bases). The clonotype comes from an adult woman who had mild COVID-19 (a few samples of this study predate the infection). Cell type and time point are not known. Input material: PBMCs or a T cell subset sorted from them (not recorded which). The CDR3 here is CASSLIGPGAGSSYNSPLHF. Written as DNA, the CDR3 is TGTGCCAGCAGCTTAATAGGGCCCGGGGCAGGGAGCTCCTATAATTCACCCCTCCACTTT.